The 31 T cell receptor beta chains given below trace back to one sample, sequenced in a study of T cell responses to AZD1222 COVID-19 vaccine. The assay was immunoSEQ multiplex PCR, and TCRdb's table has in-frame clones only and misses some. Of around 60,000 clones in the sample, approximately 90% were seen once. The material sequenced was peripheral blood, taken on day 0 of AZD1222 vaccination. Source of these receptors: an adult in good health.

The gene calls are TRBV5-6 and TRBJ1-3; D is unclear. Trimming removed 1 base from V and 4 bases from J, with 9 bases in between. This CDR3 spans 14 amino acids. The germline V gene encodes CDR1 SGHDT and CDR2 YYEEEE. The CDR3 here is CASSLKNFGNTIYF. The CDR3 coding sequence is TGTGCCAGCAGCTTGAAGAATTTCGGAAACACCATATATTTT.

This clone came up once. The J gene is TRBJ2-1, the V gene TRBV20-1; the D is unclear. Germline-derived CDR1 and CDR2 are DFQATT and SNEGSKA (reference sequence). The CDR3 is 12 amino acids. Trimming pared 3 bases from V and 5 bases from J, leaving 8 bases between. DNA of the CDR3: TGCAGTGCTAGTCCACAGAACAATGAGCAGTTCTTC. Translation gives CSASPQNNEQFF.

J is TRBJ1-2 and V is TRBV4-2; the match to TRBD1 covers 9 bases. The junction had 12 bases not matched to a gene; V was cut back by 6 bases and J by 4 bases. There are 16 residues in the CDR3. From germline, CDR1 is LGHNA and CDR2 YNFKEQ. The CDR3 DNA sequence: TGTGCCAGCAGAACTACTTCGGGACAGGGCTCCTATGGCTACACCTTC. Protein: CASRTTSGQGSYGYTF.

The J gene is TRBJ2-7, the V gene TRBV11-2; D uncertain. This CDR3 has 15 amino acids. Germline V gives CDR1 SGHAT, CDR2 FQNNGV. V was shortened by 0 bases and J by 3 bases, with 12 bases between the two germline ends. The CDR3, as DNA: TGTGCCAGCAGCTTAGAGGGGTCAGATATCTACGAGCAGTACTTC. Its translation: CASSLEGSDIYEQYF.

This chain uses TRBV27 with TRBJ2-7, with a weak D call TRBD1 (6 bases). The CDR3 totals 16 residues. CDR1 and CDR2 (germline): MNHEY, SMNVEV (reference sequence). With 0 bases removed from V and 2 bases from J, the gap between germline ends came to 14 bases. The CDR3 DNA is TGTGCCAGCAGTTTATCCCGGACTGCAGGGGCCTACGAGCAGTACTTC. Amino acid sequence: CASSLSRTAGAYEQYF.

This clone was counted a single time. CDR3 in DNA: TGTGCCAGCAGCTTAGATAGTGCAGCGGGGGGGGACAATGAGCAGTTCTTC. Translating gives CASSLDSAAGGDNEQFF. The chain uses TRBV11-2 and TRBJ2-1; 10 positions agree with TRBD2. V trimming: 0 bases; J trimming: 5 bases; junction bases outside the gene matches: 7. Germline CDR1 SGHAT, CDR2 FQNNGV. The CDR3 has 17 amino acids.

The rearrangement uses TRBV7-9 and TRBJ1-1; D might be TRBD1 (5 bases). The germline gives CDR1 SEHNR, CDR2 FQNEAQ (reference sequence). This CDR3 spans 13 amino acids. V lost 8 bases and J 3 bases, leaving 13 bases between the germline ends. CDR3 in amino acids: CASSIGEYTEAFF. The CDR3, as DNA: TGTGCCAGCTCTATAGGGGAGTACACTGAAGCTTTCTTT.

The chain links TRBV7-3 to TRBJ2-7, with D perhaps matching TRBD2 (6 bases). The CDR3 extends over 13 amino acids. Germline V CDR1 and CDR2: SGHTA, FQGTGA. V lost 1 base to trimming and J lost 7 bases, with 11 bases between them. The CDR3 loop reads CASSLSEGGEQYF. CDR3 DNA: TGTGCCAGCAGCTTAAGCGAGGGAGGAGAGCAGTACTTC. The variable domain in full, completed from reference TRBV7-3 and TRBJ2-7, reads GAGVSQTPSNKVTEKGKYVELRCDPISGHTALYWYRQSLGQGPEFLIYFQGTGAADDSGLPNDRFFAVRPEGSVSTLKIQRTERGDSAVYLCASSLSEGGEQYFGPGTRLTVT.

The chain carries TRBV3-1 (or the pseudogene TRBV3-2) and TRBJ2-4, with 7 bases lining up with TRBD2. Germline CDR1 LGHDT, CDR2 YNNKEL (reference sequence). With 8 bases clipped from V and 2 bases from J, the junction kept 3 bases outside the gene matches. CDR3 length equals 13 residues. CDR3 bases: TGTGCCAGCCGGGACTATACCAAAAACATTCAGTACTTC. This codes for CASRDYTKNIQYF.

This chain joins TRBV10-2 and TRBJ2-7; no firm D call. V was trimmed by 0 bases and J by 6 bases, leaving 6 bases between them. Germline CDR1 is WSHSY and CDR2 is SAAADI. The CDR3 contains 12 residues. This CDR3 is CASSESSFEQYF. For the CDR3, the DNA is TGCGCCAGCAGTGAGTCTAGTTTCGAGCAGTACTTC.

This sequence joins TRBV6-2 or TRBV6-3 and TRBJ1-5; perhaps TRBD1 as D (6 bases). V lost 4 bases and J lost 7, with 17 bases in between. This CDR3 is built from 15 residues. Germline V gene sequence: CDR1 MNHEY, CDR2 SVGEGT. The DNA of the CDR3 is TGTGCCAGCAGTTCTGTTCTTCAGGGGTTCCAGCCCCAGCATTTT. Translation: CASSSVLQGFQPQHF.

The chain recombines TRBV2 with TRBJ1-1, with D perhaps matching TRBD1 (6 bases). Per germline, CDR1 SNHLY and CDR2 FYNNEI. This CDR3 region has 15 residues. The ends were cut back, 6 bases at V and 1 base at J, with 15 bases in the middle. The CDR3 here is CASSAQGLGNTEAFF. Here the CDR3 DNA reads TGTGCCAGCAGCGCACAGGGCCTGGGGAACACTGAAGCTTTCTTT.

The genes are TRBV20-1 and TRBJ1-2; the D is unclear. The CDR3 sequence is 11 residues long. Deletions cut 2 bases from V and 5 bases from J, with 6 bases between. CDR1 and CDR2 (germline): DFQATT, SNEGSKA (reference sequence). Written as DNA, the CDR3 is TGCAGTGCTAGAACTCGATATGGCTACACCTTC. This encodes CSARTRYGYTF.

The V call is TRBV6-2 or TRBV6-3, the J call TRBJ2-5; D call uncertain. Germline CDR1 MNHEY, CDR2 SVGEGT. The V and J ends lost 0 bases and 2 bases respectively, with 16 bases between them. There are 17 residues in the CDR3. CDR3 residues: CASSYSISEGQQETQYF. For the CDR3, the DNA is TGTGCCAGCAGTTACTCGATATCGGAAGGCCAGCAAGAGACCCAGTACTTC.

In its sample, this clone was seen a few times. The rearrangement links TRBV4-1 to TRBJ1-1; D call uncertain. The CDR3 runs to 16 residues. Germline V CDR1 and CDR2: MGHRA, YSYEKL. Deletions cut 4 bases from V and 2 bases from J, with 17 bases between. The CDR3 bases are TGCGCCAGCAGCCGGACCCCGGCGGCAGGAAACACTGAAGCTTTCTTT. It yields the protein CASSRTPAAGNTEAFF.

V is TRBV7-3 and J is TRBJ2-5; the match to TRBD2 covers 9 bases. J was trimmed by 3 bases and V by 5 bases; bases with no gene match: 7. Germline V lookup: CDR1 SGHTA, CDR2 FQGTGA. This CDR3 has 15 residues. The CDR3 region is CASSPWASGEETQYF. Here the CDR3 DNA reads TGTGCCAGCAGCCCGTGGGCTAGCGGGGAAGAGACCCAGTACTTC.

The chain has TRBV25-1 and TRBJ1-4, with D unresolved. V was clipped by 2 bases and J by 4 bases, with 11 bases between them. The germline gives CDR1 MGHDK, CDR2 SYGVNS. The CDR3 is 15 amino acids. CDR3 protein: CASSERGRINEKLFF. The CDR3, as DNA: TGTGCCAGCAGTGAAAGAGGGAGGATTAATGAAAAACTGTTTTTT.

Here the CDR3 reads CASRKSEGAGANVLTF. In nucleotides, the CDR3 is TGTGCCAGTAGGAAAAGTGAGGGGGCTGGGGCCAACGTCCTGACTTTC. The rearrangement links TRBV19 to TRBJ2-6; D may be TRBD1 (6 bases). This CDR3 is built from 16 residues. Trimming stripped 6 bases from V and 2 bases from J, with 14 bases between. The germline gives CDR1 LNHDA, CDR2 SQIVND (reference sequence).

The chain joins TRBV5-1 to TRBJ1-1; the match to TRBD1 covers 8 bases. Per germline, CDR1 SGHRS and CDR2 YFSETQ. This CDR3 has 15 amino acids. Losses at the gene ends were 0 bases for V and 5 bases for J; bases not matched to a gene: 6. Written as DNA, the CDR3 is TGCGCCAGCAGCTTGGCTCAGGGGGCCTTTACTGAAGCTTTCTTT. Its protein product is CASSLAQGAFTEAFF.

The V call is TRBV19, the J call TRBJ1-2, with 9 bases matching TRBD1. Germline CDR1 LNHDA, CDR2 SQIVND (reference sequence). The CDR3 contains 15 residues. After removal of 5 bases from V and 6 bases from J, the junction contained 10 bases not matched to a gene. The CDR3 DNA sequence: TGTGCCAGTAGTGTACAGGGGGCCGCCGAAGATGGCTACACCTTC. Translated: CASSVQGAAEDGYTF.

The V and J genes are TRBV5-1 and TRBJ2-7; the D gene could be TRBD1 or TRBD2 (5 bases each). CDR1 SGHRS and CDR2 YFSETQ come from the germline V gene. Between the trimmed V and J ends, which lost 0 bases and 0 bases, there was a span of 10 bases. The CDR3 loop spans 15 amino acids. The CDR3, as DNA: TGCGCCAGCAGCTTGGGAGGGGTCTTCTCCTACGAGCAGTACTTC. It is translated as CASSLGGVFSYEQYF.

The rearrangement uses TRBV29-1 and TRBJ1-1, with TRBD1 as a possible D gene (5 bases). Germline V gene data show CDR1 as SQVTM and CDR2 as ANQGSEA. This CDR3 region has 11 residues. The ends were cut back, 3 bases at V and 7 bases at J, with 9 bases in the middle. CDR3 in amino acids: CSVDSQVEAFF. The CDR3, as DNA: TGCAGCGTTGACTCACAGGTTGAAGCTTTCTTT.

The chain links TRBV5-8 to TRBJ1-2, with D perhaps matching TRBD1 (5 bases). The V and J ends lost 1 base and 7 bases respectively, with 11 bases between them. CDR1 SGHTS and CDR2 YDEGEE come from the germline V gene. This CDR3 contains 13 residues. The CDR3 DNA reads as TGTGCCAGCAGCTTGTCTCCTGGGGCTGGCTACACCTTC. Translated: CASSLSPGAGYTF.

This clone has only a few counts. The rearrangement links TRBV2 to TRBJ1-6; TRBD1 might be the D (6 bases). Trimming shortened V by 7 bases and J by 10 bases, and 20 bases separated the two germline ends. Germline-derived CDR1 and CDR2 are SNHLY and FYNNEI. This CDR3 spans 15 amino acids. The DNA for the CDR3 is TGTGCCAGCACCACCATAGCCAGGGGACGGTCACCCCTCCACTTT. Translated: CASTTIARGRSPLHF.

The chain has TRBV4-1 and TRBJ1-6; no firm D call. Germline CDR1 reads MGHRA; CDR2 reads YSYEKL. Deletions cut 0 bases from V and 8 bases from J, with 14 bases between. CDR3 length equals 16 residues. CDR3 in DNA: TGCGCCAGCAGCCAAGATATGGCGCAAGGGTATTCACCCCTCCACTTT. Its translation is CASSQDMAQGYSPLHF.

This chain links TRBV5-5 with TRBJ2-5; TRBD2 matches 10 bases. With V trimmed by 4 bases and J by 5 bases, 14 bases remained unmatched. The CDR3 has 17 residues. CDR1 SGHKS and CDR2 YYEKEE come from the germline V gene (reference sequence). This chain's CDR3 is CASSPFPSGGKVETQYF. Written as DNA, the CDR3 is TGTGCCAGCAGCCCGTTCCCTAGCGGGGGCAAGGTGGAGACCCAGTACTTC.

The chain has TRBV5-1 and TRBJ2-5; D is unresolved. Per the germline V gene, CDR1 is SGHRS and CDR2 is YFSETQ. The CDR3 extends over 11 amino acids. V dropped 5 bases and J dropped 2 bases, with 4 bases sitting between them. The CDR3 sequence is CASSNQETQYF. DNA for the CDR3: TGCGCCAGCAGTAATCAAGAGACCCAGTACTTC.

The chain combines TRBV19 with TRBJ2-2; 10 bases match TRBD1. Germline values: CDR1 LNHDA, CDR2 SQIVND (reference sequence). The CDR3 loop spans 16 amino acids. The V and J ends lost 10 bases and 1 base, in that order; junction bases with no gene match: 9. The CDR3 is CATSHGTGVNTGELFF. In DNA, the CDR3 is TGTGCCACCTCCCATGGGACAGGGGTGAACACCGGGGAGCTGTTTTTT.

The rearrangement joins TRBV14 to TRBJ1-3; D not resolved. V dropped 2 bases and J dropped 7 bases, with 12 bases sitting between them. Germline assignment: CDR1 SGHDN and CDR2 FVKESK. The length of the CDR3 is 14 residues. The CDR3 region is CASSQLTGGNTIYF. CDR3 DNA: TGTGCCAGCAGCCAACTCACGGGTGGGAACACCATATATTTT.

The chain carries TRBV5-1 and TRBJ2-1; TRBD1 or TRBD2 may be the D gene (6 bases each). V gave up 2 bases and J gave up 9 bases, with 9 bases separating them. This CDR3 is built from 12 residues. Looked up from germline, CDR1 is SGHRS and CDR2 is YFSETQ. The CDR3 sequence: CASSFGGGEQFF. As DNA, the CDR3 is TGCGCCAGCAGCTTTGGAGGGGGTGAGCAGTTCTTC.

This clone has just one count. This sequence joins TRBV5-6 and TRBJ2-6; D gene unclear. V was pared by 5 bases and J by 4 bases, with 19 bases between. The CDR3 sequence is 17 residues long. The germline V gene encodes CDR1 SGHDT and CDR2 YYEEEE. CDR3 sequence reads: CASSLRIGRSGANVLTF. CDR3 in DNA: TGTGCCAGCAGTCTTCGTATAGGGCGGTCCGGGGCCAACGTCCTGACTTTC.